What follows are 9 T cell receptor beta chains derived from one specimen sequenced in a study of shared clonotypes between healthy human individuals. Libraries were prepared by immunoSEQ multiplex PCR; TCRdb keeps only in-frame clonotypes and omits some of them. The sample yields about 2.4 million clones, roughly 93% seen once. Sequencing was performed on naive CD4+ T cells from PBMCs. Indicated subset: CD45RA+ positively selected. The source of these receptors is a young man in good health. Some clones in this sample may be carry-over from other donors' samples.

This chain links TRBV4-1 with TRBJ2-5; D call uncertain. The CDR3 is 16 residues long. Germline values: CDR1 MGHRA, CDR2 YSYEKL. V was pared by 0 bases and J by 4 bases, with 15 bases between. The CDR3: CASSQDWRAPPETQYF. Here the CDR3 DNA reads TGCGCCAGCAGCCAAGACTGGCGAGCGCCACCAGAGACCCAGTACTTC.

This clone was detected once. CDR3 sequence reads: CASSWGGSQETQYF. CDR3 nucleotides: TGTGCCAGCAGCTGGGGCGGCAGTCAAGAGACCCAGTACTTC. The chain recombines TRBV5-6 with TRBJ2-5, with a weak D call TRBD1 (5 bases). CDR3 length: 14 amino acids. V dropped 3 bases and J dropped 2 bases, with 11 bases sitting between them. Germline CDR1 is SGHDT and CDR2 is YYEEEE.

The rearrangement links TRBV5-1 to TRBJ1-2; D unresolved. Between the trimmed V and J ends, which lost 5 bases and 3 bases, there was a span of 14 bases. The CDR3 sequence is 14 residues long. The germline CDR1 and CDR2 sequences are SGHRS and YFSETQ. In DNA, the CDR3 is TGCGCCAGCAGGTCGGCCGGGGAGGACTATGGCTACACCTTC. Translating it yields CASRSAGEDYGYTF.

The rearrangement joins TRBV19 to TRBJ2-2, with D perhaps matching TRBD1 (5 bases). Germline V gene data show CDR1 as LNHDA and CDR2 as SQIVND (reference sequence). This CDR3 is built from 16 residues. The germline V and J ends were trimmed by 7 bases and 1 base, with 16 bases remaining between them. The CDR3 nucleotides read TGTGCCAGTATTCCCTCCCGAAGGGGGAACACCGGGGAGCTGTTTTTT. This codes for CASIPSRRGNTGELFF. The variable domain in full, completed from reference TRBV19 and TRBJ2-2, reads DGGITQSPKYLFRKEGQNVTLSCEQNLNHDAMYWYRQDPGQGLRLIYYSQIVNDFQKGDIAEGYSVSREKKESFPLTVTSAQKNPTAFYLCASIPSRRGNTGELFFGEGSRLTVL.

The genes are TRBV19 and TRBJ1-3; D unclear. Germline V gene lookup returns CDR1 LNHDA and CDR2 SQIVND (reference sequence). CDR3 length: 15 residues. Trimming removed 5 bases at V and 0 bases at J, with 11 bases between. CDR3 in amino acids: CASSYRRISGNTIYF. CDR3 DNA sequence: TGTGCCAGTAGTTATAGACGGATCTCTGGAAACACCATATATTTT.

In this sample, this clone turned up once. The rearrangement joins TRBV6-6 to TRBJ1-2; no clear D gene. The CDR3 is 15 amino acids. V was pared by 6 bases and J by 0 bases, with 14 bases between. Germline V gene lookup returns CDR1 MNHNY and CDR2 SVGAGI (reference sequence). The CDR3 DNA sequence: TGTGCCAGCAGCCCCGTTCCCGGGTCTAACTATGGCTACACCTTC. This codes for CASSPVPGSNYGYTF.

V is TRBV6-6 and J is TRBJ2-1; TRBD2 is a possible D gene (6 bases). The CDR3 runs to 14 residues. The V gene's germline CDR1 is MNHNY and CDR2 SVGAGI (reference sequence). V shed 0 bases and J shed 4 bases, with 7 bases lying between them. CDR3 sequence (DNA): TGTGCCAGCAGTTACTCGACTAGTTACAATGAGCAGTTCTTC. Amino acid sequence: CASSYSTSYNEQFF.

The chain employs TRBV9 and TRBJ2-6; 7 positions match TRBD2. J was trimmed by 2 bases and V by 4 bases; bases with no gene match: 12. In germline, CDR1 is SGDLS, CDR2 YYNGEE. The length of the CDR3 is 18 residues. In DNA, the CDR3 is TGTGCCAGCAGCCCCCGTGCTAGCGGCCTGGCTGGGGCCAACGTCCTGACTTTC. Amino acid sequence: CASSPRASGLAGANVLTF.

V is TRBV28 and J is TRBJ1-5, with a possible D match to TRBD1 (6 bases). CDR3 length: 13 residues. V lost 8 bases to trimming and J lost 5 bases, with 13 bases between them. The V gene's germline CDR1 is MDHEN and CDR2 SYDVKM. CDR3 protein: CASARGTYQPQHF. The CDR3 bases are TGTGCCAGCGCCAGGGGTACCTATCAGCCCCAGCATTTT.